The 7 T cell receptor beta chains below come from one sample, sequenced in a study of cytomegalovirus exposure and HLA in healthy donors (dated by TCRdb to about 2017). Libraries were built with the immunoSEQ multiplex PCR assay. For the multiplex PCR, a mixture combining 60 forward primers for TCR Vbeta segments and 13 reverse primers for TCR Jbeta segments was used. TCRdb mirrors the immuneACCESS table, restricted to in-frame sequences. Some clones are absent from its copies; in checked studies, under half trace to an unresolved V gene, and the reason for the others is unknown. In this sample the table shows 150,000 to 200,000 clones, 70% to 80% of which occur a single time. Roughly 1% of the sample is in the top ten clones. The material sequenced was PBMCs. All receptors derive from a woman between 40 and 50 years old in good health and CMV-seronegative.

The rearrangement links TRBV30 to TRBJ1-2, with D possibly TRBD1 on 5 matching bases. Germline CDR1 GTSNPN, CDR2 SVGIG (reference sequence). V was pared by 0 bases and J by 3 bases, with 14 bases between. This CDR3 is 15 amino acids long. The CDR3 DNA sequence: TGTGCCTGGAGTGTACATGGGGGGGTGGACTATGGCTACACCTTC. It yields the protein CAWSVHGGVDYGYTF.

This clone appeared a few times. CDR3 DNA: TGTGCCAGCAGCCTTGACGGCCCTCCGGGACTTTACGAGCAGTACTTC. Residues: CASSLDGPPGLYEQYF. The chain links TRBV27 to TRBJ2-7; tentatively, D is TRBD2 (6 bases). The CDR3 is 16 amino acids. Germline CDR1 reads MNHEY; CDR2 reads SMNVEV (reference sequence). Trimming took off 6 bases at V and 4 bases at J, with 22 bases between the two ends.

Concerning this clone itself: Other DNA sequences in the sample encode the same CDR3. V usage is TRBV28 and J usage is TRBJ1-2; 7 positions match TRBD1. Per the germline V gene, CDR1 is MDHEN and CDR2 is SYDVKM. V lost 5 bases, J lost 3 bases, and 15 bases stayed unmatched. CDR3 length equals 17 residues. CDR3 in DNA: TGTGCCAGCAGTGCTCCCGAAGGGGGCTGGTACGACTATGGCTACACCTTC. Residues: CASSAPEGGWYDYGYTF.

The chain has TRBV2 and TRBJ1-1; D gene unclear. V was cut by 4 bases and J by 4 bases, with 7 bases left in between. CDR1 is SNHLY and CDR2 is FYNNEI in the germline V gene. This CDR3 has 12 residues. The CDR3 loop reads CASSAWSTEAFF. The CDR3 DNA sequence: TGTGCCAGCAGTGCCTGGAGCACTGAAGCTTTCTTT.

The J gene is TRBJ2-5, the V gene TRBV6-5; 7 bases align to TRBD1. CDR1 and CDR2 from the germline V gene are MNHEY and SVGAGI. This CDR3 spans 14 amino acids. V lost 0 bases and J lost 5; bases outside the gene matches: 3. The CDR3 DNA sequence: TGTGCCAGCAGTTACTCGTCCAGGGGGGAGACCCAGTACTTC. Translation: CASSYSSRGETQYF.

The rearrangement links TRBV7-3 to TRBJ2-1, with D possibly matching TRBD2 (6 bases). The CDR3 has 15 residues. With 5 bases removed from V and 0 bases from J, the gap between germline ends came to 11 bases. Germline loops: CDR1 SGHTA, CDR2 FQGTGA. The CDR3: CASSAGSISYNEQFF. In DNA form, the CDR3 reads TGTGCCAGCAGCGCCGGGAGTATCTCCTACAATGAGCAGTTCTTC.

The chain carries TRBV5-1 and TRBJ1-1, with 7 bases fitting TRBD1. CDR1 SGHRS and CDR2 YFSETQ come from the germline V gene. V lost 2 bases and J lost 5; bases outside the gene matches: 6. The CDR3 spans 14 residues. CDR3 bases: TGCGCCAGCAGCTTCACAGGGGAGGTAACTGAAGCTTTCTTT. Its protein is CASSFTGEVTEAFF.